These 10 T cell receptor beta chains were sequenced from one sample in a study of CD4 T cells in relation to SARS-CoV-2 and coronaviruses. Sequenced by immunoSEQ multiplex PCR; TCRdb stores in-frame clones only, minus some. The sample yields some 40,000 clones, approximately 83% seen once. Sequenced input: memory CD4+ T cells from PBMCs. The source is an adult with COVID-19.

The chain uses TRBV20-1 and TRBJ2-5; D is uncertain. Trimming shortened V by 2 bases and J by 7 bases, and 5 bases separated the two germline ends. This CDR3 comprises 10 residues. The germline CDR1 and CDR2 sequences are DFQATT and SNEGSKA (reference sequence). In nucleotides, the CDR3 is TGCAGTGCTAGATTTGGGACCCAGTACTTC. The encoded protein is CSARFGTQYF.

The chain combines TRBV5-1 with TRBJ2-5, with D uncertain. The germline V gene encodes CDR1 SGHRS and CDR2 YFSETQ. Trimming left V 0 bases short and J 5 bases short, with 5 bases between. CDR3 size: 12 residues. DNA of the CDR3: TGCGCCAGCAGCTTGGCTAGGGAGACCCAGTACTTC. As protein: CASSLARETQYF.

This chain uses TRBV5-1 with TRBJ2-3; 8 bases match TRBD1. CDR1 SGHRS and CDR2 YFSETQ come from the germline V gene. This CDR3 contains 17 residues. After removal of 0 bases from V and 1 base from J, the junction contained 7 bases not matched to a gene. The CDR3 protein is CASSLGTGGRGTDTQYF. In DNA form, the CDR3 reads TGCGCCAGCAGCTTGGGAACAGGGGGTCGCGGCACAGATACGCAGTATTTT.

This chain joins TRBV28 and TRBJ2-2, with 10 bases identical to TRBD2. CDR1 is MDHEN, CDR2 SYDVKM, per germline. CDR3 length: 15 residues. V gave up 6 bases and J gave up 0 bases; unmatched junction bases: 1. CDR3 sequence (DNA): TGTGCCAGCAGGACTAGCGGGCCGAACACCGGGGAGCTGTTTTTT. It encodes CASRTSGPNTGELFF.

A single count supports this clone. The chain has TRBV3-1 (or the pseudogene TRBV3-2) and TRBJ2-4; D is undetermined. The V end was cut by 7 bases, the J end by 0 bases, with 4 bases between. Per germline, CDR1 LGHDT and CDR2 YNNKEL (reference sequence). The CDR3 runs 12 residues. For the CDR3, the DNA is TGTGCCAGCACCCTAGCCAAAAACATTCAGTACTTC. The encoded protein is CASTLAKNIQYF.

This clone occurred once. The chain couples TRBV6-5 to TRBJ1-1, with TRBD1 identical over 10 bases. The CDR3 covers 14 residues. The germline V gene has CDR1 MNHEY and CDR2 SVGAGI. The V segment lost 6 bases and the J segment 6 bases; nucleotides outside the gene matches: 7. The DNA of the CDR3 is TGTGCCAGCAGCCGACAGGGGGCGGCTCCTGAAGCTTTCTTT. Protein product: CASSRQGAAPEAFF.

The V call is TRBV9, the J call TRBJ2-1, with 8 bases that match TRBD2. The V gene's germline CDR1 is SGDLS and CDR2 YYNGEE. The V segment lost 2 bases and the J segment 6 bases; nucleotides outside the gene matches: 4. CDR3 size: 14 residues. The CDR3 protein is CASSVVAGSNEQFF. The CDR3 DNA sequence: TGTGCCAGCAGCGTGGTAGCGGGAAGCAATGAGCAGTTCTTC.

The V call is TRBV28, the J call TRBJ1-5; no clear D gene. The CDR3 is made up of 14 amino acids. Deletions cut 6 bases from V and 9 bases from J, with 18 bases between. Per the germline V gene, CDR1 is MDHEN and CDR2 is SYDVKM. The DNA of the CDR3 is TGTGCCAGCAGCCGAACTGACGGAGACCGGCCCCAGCATTTT. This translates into CASSRTDGDRPQHF.

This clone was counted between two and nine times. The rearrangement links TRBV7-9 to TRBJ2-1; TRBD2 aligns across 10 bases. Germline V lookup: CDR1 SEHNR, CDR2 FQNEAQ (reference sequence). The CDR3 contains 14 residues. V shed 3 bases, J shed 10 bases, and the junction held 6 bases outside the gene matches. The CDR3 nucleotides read TGTGCCAGCAGCTTTTTAGCGGGAGGAGACGAGCAGTTCTTC. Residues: CASSFLAGGDEQFF.

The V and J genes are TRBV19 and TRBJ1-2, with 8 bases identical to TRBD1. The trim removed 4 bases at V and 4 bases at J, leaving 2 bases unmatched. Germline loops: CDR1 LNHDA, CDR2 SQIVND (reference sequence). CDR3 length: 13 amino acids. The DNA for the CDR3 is TGTGCCAGTAGTACCGGGACAGGCTATGGCTACACCTTC. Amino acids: CASSTGTGYGYTF.